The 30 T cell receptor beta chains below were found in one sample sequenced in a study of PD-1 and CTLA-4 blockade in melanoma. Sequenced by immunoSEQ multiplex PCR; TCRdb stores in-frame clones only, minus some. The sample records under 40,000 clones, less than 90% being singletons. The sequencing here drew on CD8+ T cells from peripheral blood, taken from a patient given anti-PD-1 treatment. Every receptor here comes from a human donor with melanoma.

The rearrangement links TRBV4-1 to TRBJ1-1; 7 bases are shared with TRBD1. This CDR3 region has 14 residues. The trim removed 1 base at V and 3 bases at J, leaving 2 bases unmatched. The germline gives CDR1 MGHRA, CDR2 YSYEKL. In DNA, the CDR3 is TGCGCCAGCAGCCAAGTCGGGACAGACACTGAAGCTTTCTTT. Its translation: CASSQVGTDTEAFF.

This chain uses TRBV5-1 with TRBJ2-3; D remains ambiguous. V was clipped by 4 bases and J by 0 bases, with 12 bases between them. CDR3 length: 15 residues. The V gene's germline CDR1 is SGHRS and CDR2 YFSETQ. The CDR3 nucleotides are TGCGCCAGCAGCCCGAAGGTTACTAGCACAGATACGCAGTATTTT. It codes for CASSPKVTSTDTQYF. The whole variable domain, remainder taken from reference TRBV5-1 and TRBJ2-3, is KAGVTQTPRYLIKTRGQQVTLSCSPISGHRSVSWYQQTPGQGLQFLFEYFSETQRNKGNFPGRFSGRQFSNSRSEMNVSTLELGDSALYLCASSPKVTSTDTQYFGPGTRLTVL.

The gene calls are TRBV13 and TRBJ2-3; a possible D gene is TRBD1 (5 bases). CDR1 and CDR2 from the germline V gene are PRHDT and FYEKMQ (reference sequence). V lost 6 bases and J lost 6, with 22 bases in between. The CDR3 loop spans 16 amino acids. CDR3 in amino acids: CASSTFLDTLLDTQYF. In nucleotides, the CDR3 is TGTGCCAGCAGTACCTTTTTGGACACCCTACTGGATACGCAGTATTTT.

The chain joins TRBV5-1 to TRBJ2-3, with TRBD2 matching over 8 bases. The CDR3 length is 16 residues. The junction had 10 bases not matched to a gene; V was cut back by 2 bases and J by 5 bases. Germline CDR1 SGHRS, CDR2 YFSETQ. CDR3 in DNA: TGCGCCAGCAGCTTAGGAAGCGGGGGAGAACAAGATACGCAGTATTTT. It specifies CASSLGSGGEQDTQYF.

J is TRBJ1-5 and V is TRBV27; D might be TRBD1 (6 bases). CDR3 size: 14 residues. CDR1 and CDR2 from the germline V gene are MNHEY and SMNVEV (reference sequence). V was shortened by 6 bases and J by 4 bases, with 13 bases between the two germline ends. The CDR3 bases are TGTGCCAGCAGCTTGCCGGGACATAATCAGCCCCAGCATTTT. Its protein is CASSLPGHNQPQHF.

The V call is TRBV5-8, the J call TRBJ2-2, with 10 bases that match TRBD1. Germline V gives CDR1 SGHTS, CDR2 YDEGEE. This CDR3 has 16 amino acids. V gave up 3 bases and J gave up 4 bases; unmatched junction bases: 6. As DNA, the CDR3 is TGTGCCAGCAGCTCCCGGGACAGGGGTTTCACCGGGGAGCTGTTTTTT. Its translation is CASSSRDRGFTGELFF.

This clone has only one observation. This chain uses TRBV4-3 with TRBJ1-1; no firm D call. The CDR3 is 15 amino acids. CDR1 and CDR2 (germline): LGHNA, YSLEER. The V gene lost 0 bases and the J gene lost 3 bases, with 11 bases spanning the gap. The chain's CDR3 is CASSQDGQRYTEAFF. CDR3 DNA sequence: TGCGCCAGCAGCCAAGATGGGCAGCGTTACACTGAAGCTTTCTTT.

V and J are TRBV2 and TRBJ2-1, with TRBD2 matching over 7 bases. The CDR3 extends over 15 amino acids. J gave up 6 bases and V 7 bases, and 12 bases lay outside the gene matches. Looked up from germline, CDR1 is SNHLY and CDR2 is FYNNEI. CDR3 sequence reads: CASTSGADDFNEQFF. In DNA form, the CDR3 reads TGTGCCAGCACCAGCGGGGCCGATGATTTCAATGAGCAGTTCTTC.

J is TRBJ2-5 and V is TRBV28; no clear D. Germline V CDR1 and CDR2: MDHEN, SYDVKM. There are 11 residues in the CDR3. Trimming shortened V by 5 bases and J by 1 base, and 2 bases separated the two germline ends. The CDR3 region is CASSLQETQYF. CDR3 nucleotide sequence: TGTGCCAGCAGTCTCCAAGAGACCCAGTACTTC.

The CDR3 bases are TGCGCCAGCAGCCTCCCCCCGAATGAAAAACTGTTTTTT. It specifies CASSLPPNEKLFF. J is TRBJ1-4 and V is TRBV4-1; D unclear. V was pared by 4 bases and J by 5 bases, with 8 bases between. This CDR3 region has 13 residues. Germline V CDR1 and CDR2: MGHRA, YSYEKL.

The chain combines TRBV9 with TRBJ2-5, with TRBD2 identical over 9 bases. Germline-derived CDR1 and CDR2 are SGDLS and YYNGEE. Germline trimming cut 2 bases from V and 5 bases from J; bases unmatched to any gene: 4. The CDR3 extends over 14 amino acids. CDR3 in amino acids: CASSVAGGPETQYF. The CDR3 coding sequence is TGTGCCAGCAGCGTGGCGGGGGGGCCGGAGACCCAGTACTTC. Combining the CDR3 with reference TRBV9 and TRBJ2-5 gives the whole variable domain DSGVTQTPKHLITATGQRVTLRCSPRSGDLSVYWYQQSLDQGLQFLIQYYNGEERAKGNILERFSAQQFPDLHSELNLSSLELGDSALYFCASSVAGGPETQYFGPGTRLLVL.

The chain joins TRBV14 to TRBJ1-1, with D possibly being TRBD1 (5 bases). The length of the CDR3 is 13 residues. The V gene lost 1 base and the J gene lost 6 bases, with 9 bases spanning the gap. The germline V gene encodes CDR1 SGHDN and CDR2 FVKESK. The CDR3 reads CASSQVQGAEAFF. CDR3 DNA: TGTGCCAGCAGCCAAGTTCAAGGGGCTGAAGCTTTCTTT.

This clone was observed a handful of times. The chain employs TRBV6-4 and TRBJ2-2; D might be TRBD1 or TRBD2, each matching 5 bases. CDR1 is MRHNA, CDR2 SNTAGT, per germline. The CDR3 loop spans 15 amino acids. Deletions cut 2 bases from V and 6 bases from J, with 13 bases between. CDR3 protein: CASSDSSGTAGELFF. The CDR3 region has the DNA TGTGCCAGCAGTGACAGCTCCGGGACGGCCGGGGAGCTGTTTTTT.

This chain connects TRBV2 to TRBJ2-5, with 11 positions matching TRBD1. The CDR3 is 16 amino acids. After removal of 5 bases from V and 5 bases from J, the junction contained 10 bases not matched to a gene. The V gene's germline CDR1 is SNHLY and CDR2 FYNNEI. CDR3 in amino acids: CASSNRGQGAWETQYF. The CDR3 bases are TGTGCCAGCAGTAACCGCGGACAGGGGGCGTGGGAGACCCAGTACTTC.

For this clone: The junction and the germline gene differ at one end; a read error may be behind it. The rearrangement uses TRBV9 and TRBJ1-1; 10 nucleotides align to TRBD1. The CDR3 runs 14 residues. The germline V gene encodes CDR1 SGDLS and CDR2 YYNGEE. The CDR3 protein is CASSAGQGNPEAFF. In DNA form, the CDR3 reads TGTGCCAGCAGCGCGGGACAGGGGAACCCTGAAGCTTTCTTT.

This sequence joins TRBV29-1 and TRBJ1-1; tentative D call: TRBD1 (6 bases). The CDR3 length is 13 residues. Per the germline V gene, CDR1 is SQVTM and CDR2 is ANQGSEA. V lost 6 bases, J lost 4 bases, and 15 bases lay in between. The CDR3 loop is CSVRDGGFTEAFF. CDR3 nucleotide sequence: TGCAGCGTCCGAGACGGGGGCTTCACTGAAGCTTTCTTT.

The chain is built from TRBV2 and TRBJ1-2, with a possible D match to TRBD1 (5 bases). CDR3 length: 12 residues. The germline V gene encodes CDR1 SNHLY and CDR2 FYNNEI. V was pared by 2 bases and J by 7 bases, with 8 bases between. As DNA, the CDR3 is TGTGCCAGCAGTGAAAGGCAGGGTGGCTACACCTTC. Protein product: CASSERQGGYTF.

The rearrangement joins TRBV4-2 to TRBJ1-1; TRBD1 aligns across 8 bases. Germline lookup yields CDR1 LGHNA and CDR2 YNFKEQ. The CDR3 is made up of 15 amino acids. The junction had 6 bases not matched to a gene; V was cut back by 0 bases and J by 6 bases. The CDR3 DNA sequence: TGTGCCAGCAGCCAAGACCCAGGGGGCAACGCTGAAGCTTTCTTT. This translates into CASSQDPGGNAEAFF.

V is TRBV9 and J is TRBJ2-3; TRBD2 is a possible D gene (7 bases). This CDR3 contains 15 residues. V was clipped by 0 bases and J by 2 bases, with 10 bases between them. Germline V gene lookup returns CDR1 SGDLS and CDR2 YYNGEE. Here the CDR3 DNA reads TGTGCCAGCAGCGTAGAGGGGGGGTTCACAGATACGCAGTATTTT. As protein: CASSVEGGFTDTQYF.

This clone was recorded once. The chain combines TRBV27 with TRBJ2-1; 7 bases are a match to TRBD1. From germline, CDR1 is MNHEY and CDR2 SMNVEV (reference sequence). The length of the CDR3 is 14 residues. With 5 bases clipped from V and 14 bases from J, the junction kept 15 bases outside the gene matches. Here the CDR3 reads CASSPQPPTGPKFF. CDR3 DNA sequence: TGTGCCAGCAGTCCGCAACCCCCGACAGGGCCTAAGTTCTTC.

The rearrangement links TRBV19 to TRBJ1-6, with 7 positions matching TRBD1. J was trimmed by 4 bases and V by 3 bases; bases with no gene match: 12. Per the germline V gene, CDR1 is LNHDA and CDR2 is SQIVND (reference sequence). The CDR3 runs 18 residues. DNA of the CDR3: TGTGCCAGTAGTATCCGTAATGAGGGGACAGCGTATAATTCACCCCTCCACTTT. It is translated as CASSIRNEGTAYNSPLHF.

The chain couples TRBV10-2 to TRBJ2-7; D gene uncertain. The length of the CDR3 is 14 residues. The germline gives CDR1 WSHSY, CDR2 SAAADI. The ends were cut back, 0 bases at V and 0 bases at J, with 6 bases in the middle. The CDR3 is CASSESLGSYEQYF. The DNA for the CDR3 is TGCGCCAGCAGTGAGTCTCTAGGCTCCTACGAGCAGTACTTC.

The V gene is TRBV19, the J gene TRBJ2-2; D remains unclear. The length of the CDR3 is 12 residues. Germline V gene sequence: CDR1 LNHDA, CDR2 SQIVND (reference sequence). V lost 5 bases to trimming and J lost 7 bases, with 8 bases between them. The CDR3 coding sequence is TGTGCCAGTAGTTGGGTCGGCGGGGAGCTGTTTTTT. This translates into CASSWVGGELFF.

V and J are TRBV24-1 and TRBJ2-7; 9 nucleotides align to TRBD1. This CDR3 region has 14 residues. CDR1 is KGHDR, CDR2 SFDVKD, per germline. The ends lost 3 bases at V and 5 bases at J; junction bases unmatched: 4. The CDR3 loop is CATSDTTGGNEQYF. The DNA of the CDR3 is TGTGCCACCAGTGATACAACAGGGGGCAACGAGCAGTACTTC.

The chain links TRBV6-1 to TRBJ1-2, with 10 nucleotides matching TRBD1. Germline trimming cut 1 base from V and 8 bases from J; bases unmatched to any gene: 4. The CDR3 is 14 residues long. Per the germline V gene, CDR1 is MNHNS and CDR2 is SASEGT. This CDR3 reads CASSEGGTGDGYTF. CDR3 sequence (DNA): TGTGCCAGCAGTGAAGGGGGGACAGGGGACGGCTACACCTTC.

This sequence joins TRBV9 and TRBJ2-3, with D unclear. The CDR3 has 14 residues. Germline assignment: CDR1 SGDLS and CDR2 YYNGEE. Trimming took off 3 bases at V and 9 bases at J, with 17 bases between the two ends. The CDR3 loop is CASSDPSTFGTQYF. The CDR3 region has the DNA TGTGCCAGCAGCGACCCATCTACCTTCGGAACGCAGTATTTT.

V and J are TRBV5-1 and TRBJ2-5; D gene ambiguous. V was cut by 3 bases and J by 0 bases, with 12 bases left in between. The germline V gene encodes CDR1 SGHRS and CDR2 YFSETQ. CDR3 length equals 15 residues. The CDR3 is CASSWTDRDQETQYF. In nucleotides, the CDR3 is TGCGCCAGCAGCTGGACGGACCGAGACCAAGAGACCCAGTACTTC.

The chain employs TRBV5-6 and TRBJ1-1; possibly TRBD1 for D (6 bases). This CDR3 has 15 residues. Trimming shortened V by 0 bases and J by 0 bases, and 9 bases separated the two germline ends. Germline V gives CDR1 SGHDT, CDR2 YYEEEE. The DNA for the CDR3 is TGTGCCAGCAGCTTGGTAGGGACAATGAACACTGAAGCTTTCTTT. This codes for CASSLVGTMNTEAFF. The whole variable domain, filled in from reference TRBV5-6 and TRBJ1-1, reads DAGVTQSPTHLIKTRGQQVTLRCSPKSGHDTVSWYQQALGQGPQFIFQYYEEEERQRGNFPDRFSGHQFPNYSSELNVNALLLGDSALYLCASSLVGTMNTEAFFGQGTRLTVV.

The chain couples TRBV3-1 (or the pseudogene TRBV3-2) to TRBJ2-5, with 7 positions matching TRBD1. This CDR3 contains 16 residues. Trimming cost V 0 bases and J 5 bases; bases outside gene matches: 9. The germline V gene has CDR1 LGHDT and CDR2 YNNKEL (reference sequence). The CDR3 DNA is TGTGCCAGCAGCCAAGACGACAGGGTTATTAGTGAGACCCAGTACTTC. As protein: CASSQDDRVISETQYF.

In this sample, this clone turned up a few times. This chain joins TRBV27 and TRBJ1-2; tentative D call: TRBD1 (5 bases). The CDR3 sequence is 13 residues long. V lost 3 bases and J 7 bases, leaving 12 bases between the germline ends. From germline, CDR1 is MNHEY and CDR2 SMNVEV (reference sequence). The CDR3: CASSFSGGVGYTF. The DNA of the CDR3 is TGTGCCAGCAGTTTCTCGGGGGGGGTTGGCTACACCTTC.